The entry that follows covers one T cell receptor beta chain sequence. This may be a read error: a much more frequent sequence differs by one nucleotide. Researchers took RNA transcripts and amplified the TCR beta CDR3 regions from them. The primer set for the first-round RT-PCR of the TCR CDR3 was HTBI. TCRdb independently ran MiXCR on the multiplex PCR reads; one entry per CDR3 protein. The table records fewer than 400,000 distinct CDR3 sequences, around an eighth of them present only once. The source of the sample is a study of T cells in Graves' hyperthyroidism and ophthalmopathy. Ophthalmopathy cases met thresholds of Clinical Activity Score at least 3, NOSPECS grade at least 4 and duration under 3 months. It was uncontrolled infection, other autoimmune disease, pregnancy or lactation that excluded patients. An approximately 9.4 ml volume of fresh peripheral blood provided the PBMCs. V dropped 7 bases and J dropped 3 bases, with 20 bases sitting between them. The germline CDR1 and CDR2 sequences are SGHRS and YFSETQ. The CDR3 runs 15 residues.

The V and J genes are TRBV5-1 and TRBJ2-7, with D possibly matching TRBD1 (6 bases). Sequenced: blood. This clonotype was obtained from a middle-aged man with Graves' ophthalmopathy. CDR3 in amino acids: CASELRDTRYYEQYF. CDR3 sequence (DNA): TGCGCCAGCGAGCTCCGGGACACCCGATACTACGAGCAGTACTTC.